This TCR beta chain was retrieved from a study of Graves' ophthalmopathy and Graves' hyperthyroidism listed by TCRdb under 2018. Concerning the study at large: Peripheral blood samples were taken at the time of initial diagnosis, before any treatment was given. The study used TCR beta repertoire signatures to distinguish Graves' ophthalmopathy from Graves' hyperthyroidism and to predict progression to ophthalmopathy. In total, approximately 140 blood samples were TCR-sequenced: 40 to 45 ophthalmopathy, under 80 hyperthyroidism and approximately 17 hyperthyroidism-to-ophthalmopathy patients. A discovery set of 100 patients (about 45 ophthalmopathy, 55 to 65 stable hyperthyroidism) was enrolled to explore V-J signatures distinguishing ophthalmopathy from hyperthyroidism. For independent validation, a separate cohort was made up of 18 to 20 hyperthyroidism patients plus 17 patients who later progressed from hyperthyroidism to ophthalmopathy. T-cell repertoires of thyroid tissue and blood were compared in more than five hyperthyroidism patients. Following sampling, methimazole starting at 30 mg daily was administered to hyperthyroidism patients, and high-dose intravenous methylprednisolone was administered to ophthalmopathy patients. The approximately 95 discovery patients were divided at random into training and test sets in a 7:3 ratio.

Ophthalmopathy patients had moderately to severely active disease, Clinical Activity Score of at least 3, NOSPECS grade of at least 4, and disease duration under 3 months. Patients with other autoimmune diseases, uncontrolled infections, pregnancy or lactation were excluded from the study. Clinical symptoms, serum thyroxine, TRAb, thyroid ultrasound and orbital computed tomography formed the basis of the diagnosis. Using Ficoll-Paque density gradient centrifugation, PBMCs were isolated from about 10 ml of fresh peripheral blood. Trizol reagent was used to extract the total RNA, and its quality was then checked on an Agilent 2100 Bioanalyzer. For repertoire sequencing, TCR beta CDR3 regions were amplified from RNA transcripts. A first-round RT-PCR used HTBI primers with the Qiagen OneStep RT-PCR kit, followed by a second-round multiplex PCR, size selection and purification. Libraries were sequenced paired-end with 100 bp reads on an Illumina HiSeq2000. The original pipeline was this. SOAPnuke was used to process the reads, throwing out any read that had adapters, had uncalled bases, had a mean Phred below 15, or lacked an exact constant-primer or identifier match. COPE v1.2.5 was used to merge the high-quality paired reads. Each unique nucleotide sequence was defined as a clonotype, and clonotypes were aligned to IMGT TRB V, D and J references with MiTCR v1.1. Only V-J combinations with frequency above 0.0001 were analysed, covering around 99% of repertoires. For each V-J combination, a TCR clonal expansion and chaos score was defined as the ratio of F50 clonal expansion to chaos observed in the TCRdist matrix. Welch's t-statistics and random forest were used to reduce features to 10 to 15 V-J combinations, which were fed into a naive Bayes classifier. The similarity between thyroid and blood repertoires was quantified using the Morisita-Horn index. Through fastp at Q25 and MiXCR, TCRdb rebuilt clones from the public reads, retaining in-frame beta chains. Every entry covers one CDR3 protein and lists the most common genes and DNA from its rows. In this record, the V and J calls reflect TCRdb's handling and not the investigators' own analysis. The sample data list approximately 210,000 distinct CDR3 sequences, and roughly 29% of these were observed just once. The ten largest clonotypes hold around 10% of the sample.

This clonotype has ten or more counts. The antigen it recognizes is unknown. Nothing much larger sits one base from this clone, and base qualities are not available. Measured from the cysteine to the phenylalanine, the CDR3 is 13 residues long. The CDR3 DNA has 39 bases and is translated from base 1. As encoded in the germline V gene, CDR1 is MNHEY while CDR2 is SVGAGI. The germline ends are 9 bases apart after V is trimmed by 5 bases and J by 2 bases. Findings and caveats that apply to the study as a whole: In cross-validation, the 13-signature model distinguished ophthalmopathy from stable hyperthyroidism with approximately 88% sensitivity and almost 83% specificity, and in the test set the corresponding values were approximately 80% and 68%. Most expanded thyroid clonotypes with frequency above 0.001 were also detected in blood, suggesting blood repertoires may reflect the thyroid immune response. In validation, the model predicted ophthalmopathy progression with 55% to 71% sensitivity and approximately 75% specificity; roughly 11 predicted patients were CT-confirmed with GO in a median of approximately 6.5 months. No statistical method was used to predetermine the sample size, and group allocation was not hidden from the investigators.

Sequencing was performed on peripheral blood. The rearranged chain carries TRBV6-5 and TRBJ2-5; no D gene can be assigned with confidence. The sequence was obtained from a man aged 50 to 60 with Graves' ophthalmopathy. Donor details come from another sample of the same person, matched by shared clones. The nucleotide sequence is given as TGTGCCAGCAGTATGGTCAGACAAGAGACCCAGTACTTC. Its product reads: CASSMVRQETQYF.